The rows below give T cell receptor beta chains drawn from one sample of a study of OX40 agonist ivuxolimab in advanced cancers. Produced via immunoSEQ multiplex PCR; TCRdb's table is partial and in-frame only. The repertoire holds more than 35,000 clones, with roughly 72% as singletons. The input for sequencing was CD4+ or CD8+ T cells sorted from blood, taken in a trial of the OX40 agonist ivuxolimab. Receptor source: an adult with an advanced solid tumor such as melanoma, head and neck, liver or kidney cancer. Both conserved end residues are part of each CDR3. A D gene is named only where the DNA matches it firmly. Clone size is not always given. Where it is, it says once, few, many or a class for expanded clones.

J gene,D gene,clone size,V gene,CDR3 protein,CDR3 DNA
TRBJ1-1,.,.,TRBV5-1,CASSLGTEAFF,TGCGCCAGCAGCTTAGGAACTGAAGCTTTCTTT
TRBJ1-2,.,.,TRBV10-2,CASSEMALGRSYGYTF,TGCGCCAGCAGTGAGATGGCTTTGGGCAGGAGTTATGGCTACACCTTC
TRBJ1-2,TRBD1,medium-sized,TRBV7-9,CASSLAGQGHGNYGYTF,TGTGCCAGCAGCTTAGCGGGACAGGGTCACGGGAACTATGGCTACACCTTC
TRBJ1-2,TRBD1,few,TRBV5-1,CASSPDRDYGYTF,TGCGCCAGCAGCCCCGACAGGGACTATGGCTACACCTTC
TRBJ1-5,.,.,TRBV6-6,CASSWTVYSNQPQHF,TGTGCCAGCAGTTGGACGGTATATAGCAATCAGCCCCAGCATTTT
TRBJ2-3,.,.,TRBV5-1,CASSSGHASTDTQYF,TGCGCCAGCAGCTCGGGACACGCGAGCACAGATACGCAGTATTTT
TRBJ1-2,.,.,TRBV5-4,CASSSEVELQGMGGYTF,TGTGCCAGCAGCTCGGAGGTGGAACTACAGGGAATGGGTGGCTACACCTTC
TRBJ1-5,.,few,TRBV28,CASSLWQLLRGQPQHF,TGTGCCAGCAGTTTGTGGCAGCTGCTGAGGGGTCAGCCCCAGCATTTT
TRBJ2-2,TRBD1,.,TRBV5-1,CASSLWTGGGTGELFF,TGCGCCAGCAGCCTTTGGACAGGGGGAGGTACCGGGGAGCTGTTTTTT
TRBJ1-6,.,once,TRBV2,CASSEAQGKNSPLHF,TGTGCCAGCAGTGAAGCACAGGGAAAAAATTCACCCCTCCACTTT
TRBJ1-5,TRBD1,.,TRBV11-2,CASSSDRGHQPQHF,TGTGCCAGCAGCTCGGACAGGGGCCATCAGCCCCAGCATTTT
TRBJ2-3,TRBD2,.,TRBV7-9,CASSSSGGGSDTQYF,TGTGCCAGCAGCTCTAGCGGGGGAGGATCAGATACGCAGTATTTT
TRBJ2-4,TRBD1,.,TRBV5-1,CASSGTGLGIQYF,TGCGCCAGCAGCGGGACAGGGTTGGGGATTCAGTACTTC